This T cell receptor (beta chain) was obtained from a study of identical twins. Study-level findings and limits: The presence of invariant MAIT and iNKT cells could partly confound analyses of zero-insertion sequences. Beta out-of-frame sequences displayed a weaker excess of sharing between twins. There were fewer insertions in abundant cord blood beta clonotypes, but memory repertoires showed no such pattern.

TCRdb reprocessed the 5' RACE reads with MiXCR, giving one entry per CDR3 protein. Of some 1,600,000 distinct CDR3 sequences in the sample, under 35% are singletons; the top ten hold about 0.3%. This clonotype was observed a few times. Its antigen is currently unknown. This TCR was sampled from a newborn girl in good health. What was sequenced was cord blood.

The CDR3 region is CASSSRDPNEQFF. The CDR3 DNA is TGTGCCAGCAGCAGTCGGGACCCCAATGAGCAGTTCTTC. V usage is TRBV7-9 and J usage is TRBJ2-1; either TRBD1 or TRBD2 may fit D (5 bases each). The CDR3 is 13 amino acids. Trimming cost V 5 bases and J 6 bases, with 11 bases left between them. Germline-derived CDR1 and CDR2 are SEHNR and FQNEAQ (reference sequence).